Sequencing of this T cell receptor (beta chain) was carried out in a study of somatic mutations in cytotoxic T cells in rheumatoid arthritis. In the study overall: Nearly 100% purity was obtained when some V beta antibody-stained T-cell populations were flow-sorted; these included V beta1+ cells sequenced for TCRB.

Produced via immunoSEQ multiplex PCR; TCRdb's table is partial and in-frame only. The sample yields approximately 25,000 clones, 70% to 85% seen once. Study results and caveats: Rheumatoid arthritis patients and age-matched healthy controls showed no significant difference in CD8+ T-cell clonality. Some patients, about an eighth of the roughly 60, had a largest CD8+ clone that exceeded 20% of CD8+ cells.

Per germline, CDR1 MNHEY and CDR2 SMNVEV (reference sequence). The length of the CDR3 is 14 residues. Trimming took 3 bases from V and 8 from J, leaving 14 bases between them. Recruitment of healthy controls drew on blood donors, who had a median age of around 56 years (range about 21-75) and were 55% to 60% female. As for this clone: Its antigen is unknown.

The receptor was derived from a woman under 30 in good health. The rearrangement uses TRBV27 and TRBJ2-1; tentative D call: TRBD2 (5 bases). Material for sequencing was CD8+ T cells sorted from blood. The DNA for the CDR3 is TGTGCCAGCAGTTTGGCGGGTTACACTTATGAGCAGTTCTTC. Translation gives CASSLAGYTYEQFF.